Each of the 9 T cell receptor beta chains below was sequenced from the same sample in a study of regulatory T cells in long-lasting Graves disease. Construction of the TCR beta libraries employed iRepertoire HTBI primers in conjunction with Arm-PCR of CDR3 regions. MiXCR was run by TCRdb on the multiplex PCR reads, yielding one entry per CDR3 protein. The data contain 350,000 to 500,000 distinct CDR3 sequences, roughly 17% of them singletons. The time point: newly diagnosed GD, antithyroid drugs for less than 3 months. TCR sequences were obtained from RNA taken from PBMCs. This same sample was also part of a study on T cells in Graves' hyperthyroidism and ophthalmopathy.

The input for sequencing was peripheral blood mononuclear cells (PBMCs), taken at new diagnosis, from a patient treated with antithyroid drugs. Receptors were obtained from a woman younger than 30 with Graves disease.

The chain has TRBV28 and TRBJ1-6; no clear D gene. This CDR3 is built from 14 residues. Germline CDR1 and CDR2: MDHEN and SYDVKM. V was shortened by 2 bases and J by 4 bases, with 6 bases between the two germline ends. CDR3 DNA sequence: TGTGCCAGCAGTTTAGAGCGGTATAATTCACCCCTCCACTTT. This sequence encodes CASSLERYNSPLHF.

This clonotype was seen once. The gene calls are TRBV18 and TRBJ2-5; D might be TRBD1 (6 bases). The V end was cut by 4 bases, the J end by 4 bases, with 13 bases between. The length of the CDR3 is 14 residues. Germline V CDR1 and CDR2: KGHSH, LQKENI. The CDR3: CASSRRGGIETQYF. CDR3 DNA: TGTGCCAGCTCACGAAGAGGGGGTATAGAGACCCAGTACTTC.

The chain uses TRBV5-1 and TRBJ2-7; D is unresolved. V was clipped by 0 bases and J by 0 bases, with 10 bases between them. The CDR3 length is 15 residues. Germline V gene lookup returns CDR1 SGHRS and CDR2 YFSETQ. CDR3 sequence reads: CASSLEGTHSYEQYF. CDR3 nucleotides: TGCGCCAGCAGCTTGGAGGGCACCCACTCCTACGAGCAGTACTTC. Looking up the rest from reference TRBV5-1 and TRBJ2-7 gives the full variable domain: KAGVTQTPRYLIKTRGQQVTLSCSPISGHRSVSWYQQTPGQGLQFLFEYFSETQRNKGNFPGRFSGRQFSNSRSEMNVSTLELGDSALYLCASSLEGTHSYEQYFGPGTRLTVT.

This CDR3 reads CASRPAGDEQFF. In nucleotides, the CDR3 is TGTGCCAGCAGGCCTGCAGGGGATGAGCAGTTCTTC. The V gene is TRBV12-3 or TRBV12-4, the J gene TRBJ2-1; the D gene is possibly TRBD1 (6 bases). V lost 6 bases to trimming and J lost 8 bases, with 11 bases between them. The CDR3 sequence is 12 residues long.

A few counts support this clonotype. CDR3 in amino acids: CATRDGLGTSGSSYNEQFF. The CDR3, as DNA: TGTGCCACCAGAGATGGACTAGGGACTAGCGGGAGCTCCTACAATGAGCAGTTCTTC. The gene calls are TRBV15 and TRBJ2-1, with 14 bases lining up with TRBD2. Germline V gene lookup returns CDR1 LNHNV and CDR2 YYDKDF (reference sequence). V lost 6 bases and J lost 0; bases outside the gene matches: 10. The CDR3 has 19 residues. Full variable domain (rest looked up from reference TRBV15 and TRBJ2-1): DAMVIQNPRYQVTQFGKPVTLSCSQTLNHNVMYWYQQKSSQAPKLLFHYYDKDFNNEADTPDNFQSRRPNTSFCFLDIRSPGLGDTAMYLCATRDGLGTSGSSYNEQFFGPGTRLTVL.

This clonotype has a handful of counts. The CDR3 sequence: CASSFRPAPGTNEKLFF. The CDR3 DNA sequence: TGTGCCAGCAGCTTCCGACCGGCCCCGGGAACTAATGAAAAACTGTTTTTT. J is TRBJ1-4 and V is TRBV7-2; D is undetermined. Trimming shortened V by 3 bases and J by 1 base, and 15 bases separated the two germline ends. The germline CDR1 and CDR2 sequences are SGHTA and FQGNSA. This CDR3 is built from 17 residues.

About this clonotype: This may arise from a read error, as a much more abundant clone is one base away. This chain uses TRBV11-2 with TRBJ2-7; 10 bases line up with TRBD2. The CDR3 covers 17 residues. The germline gives CDR1 SGHAT, CDR2 FQNNGV. In nucleotides, the CDR3 is TGTGTCAGCAGCAACTCCCTCGTAGCGGGAGGATACTACGAGCAGTACTTC. It codes for CVSSNSLVAGGYYEQYF.

The CDR3 is CASNPLSENIQYF. CDR3 sequence (DNA): TGTGCCAGCAACCCATTGTCGGAAAACATTCAGTACTTC. V and J are TRBV28 and TRBJ2-4; D unclear. CDR3 length equals 13 residues. Trimming removed 7 bases from V and 5 bases from J, with 12 bases in between. Per the germline V gene, CDR1 is MDHEN and CDR2 is SYDVKM.

This clonotype was observed a few times. The J gene is TRBJ2-1, the V gene TRBV7-3; 9 positions match TRBD2. The CDR3 has 13 amino acids. The V gene end was trimmed by 5 bases and the J gene end by 8 bases; junction bases not matched to a gene: 4. Germline V gene data show CDR1 as SGHTA and CDR2 as FQGTGA. In DNA form, the CDR3 reads TGTGCCAGCAGCCGGACTAGCGAGCATGAGCAGTTCTTC. Translating it yields CASSRTSEHEQFF.